The clone carrying this TCR beta chain was seen a few times. Its antigen is not identified. The record originates from a study of somatic mutations in cytotoxic T cells in rheumatoid arthritis. Study background: Patients gave 30 ml EDTA peripheral blood immediately after diagnosis, prior to starting treatment.

The trim removed 3 bases at V and 6 bases at J, leaving 4 bases unmatched. The germline gives CDR1 LNHDA, CDR2 SQIVND (reference sequence). CDR3 length: 15 residues. Profiled with immunoSEQ multiplex PCR; TCRdb holds only in-frame clones, not every one. This sample has approximately 16,000 clones, with around 70% found just once. Study outcomes and limitations: Significant differences in CD8+ T-cell clonality were not found between rheumatoid arthritis patients and healthy controls (age-matched).

Purity of the CD4+ and CD8+ cells, isolated by positive magnetic bead selection, was checked by flow cytometry. The clonotype originates from an adult with rheumatoid arthritis. This chain joins TRBV19 and TRBJ1-6; 8 bases match TRBD1. The specimen was CD8+ T cells sorted from blood. CDR3 sequence reads: CASSIGTGGNSPLHF. The CDR3 coding sequence is TGTGCCAGTAGTATCGGGACAGGAGGTAATTCACCCCTCCACTTT.